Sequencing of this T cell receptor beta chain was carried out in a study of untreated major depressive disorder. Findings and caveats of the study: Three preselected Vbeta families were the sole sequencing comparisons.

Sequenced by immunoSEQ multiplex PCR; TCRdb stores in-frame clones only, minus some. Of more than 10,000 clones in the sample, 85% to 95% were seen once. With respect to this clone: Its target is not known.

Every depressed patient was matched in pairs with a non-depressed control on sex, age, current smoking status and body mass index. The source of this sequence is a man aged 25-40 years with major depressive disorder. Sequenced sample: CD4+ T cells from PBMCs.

CDR3 region: CASSRDGDQPQHF. The DNA of the CDR3 is TGTGCCAGCAGCCGTGACGGGGATCAGCCCCAGCATTTT. This chain uses TRBV4-2 with TRBJ1-5, with D hard to call. The germline gives CDR1 LGHNA, CDR2 YNFKEQ. V was clipped by 4 bases and J by 5 bases, with 9 bases between them. There are 13 residues in the CDR3.